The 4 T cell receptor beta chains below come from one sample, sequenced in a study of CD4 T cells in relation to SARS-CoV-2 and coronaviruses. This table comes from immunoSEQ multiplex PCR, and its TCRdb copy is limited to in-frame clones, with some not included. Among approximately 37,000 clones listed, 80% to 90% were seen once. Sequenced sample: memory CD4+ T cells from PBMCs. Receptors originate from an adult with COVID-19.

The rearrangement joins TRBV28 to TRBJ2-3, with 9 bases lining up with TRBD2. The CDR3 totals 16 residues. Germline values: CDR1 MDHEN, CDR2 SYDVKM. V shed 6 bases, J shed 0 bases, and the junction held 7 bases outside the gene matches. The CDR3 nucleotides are TGTGCCAGCAGCCATAGCGGGAGAACTAGCACAGATACGCAGTATTTT. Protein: CASSHSGRTSTDTQYF.

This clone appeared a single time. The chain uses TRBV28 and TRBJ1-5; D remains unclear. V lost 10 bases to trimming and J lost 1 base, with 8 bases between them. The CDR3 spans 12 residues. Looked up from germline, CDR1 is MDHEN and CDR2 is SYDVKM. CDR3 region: CATLRSNQPQHF. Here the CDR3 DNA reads TGTGCCACTCTACGGAGCAATCAGCCCCAGCATTTT.

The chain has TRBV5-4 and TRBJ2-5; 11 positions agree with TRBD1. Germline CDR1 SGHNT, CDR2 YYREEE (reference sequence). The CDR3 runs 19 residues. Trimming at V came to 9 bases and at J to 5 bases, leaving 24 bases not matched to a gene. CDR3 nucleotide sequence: TGTGCCACCAATTCGGACAGGGGGCGTGGCGGGAGCAAGGGGGAGACCCAGTACTTC. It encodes CATNSDRGRGGSKGETQYF.

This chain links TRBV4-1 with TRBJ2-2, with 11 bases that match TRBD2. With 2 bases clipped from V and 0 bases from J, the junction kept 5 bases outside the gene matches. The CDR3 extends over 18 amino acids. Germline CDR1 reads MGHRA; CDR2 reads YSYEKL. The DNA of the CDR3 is TGCGCCAGCAGCCAACTAGCGGGAGGCCCTTCGAACACCGGGGAGCTGTTTTTT. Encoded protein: CASSQLAGGPSNTGELFF.